This record covers a single T cell receptor (beta chain). Together with a sample-barcoded 5' primer, a J-beta primer mix was included in a second PCR lasting about 6 to 11 cycles. TCRdb independently ran MiXCR on the 5' RACE reads; one entry per CDR3 protein. The sample lists 650,000 to 700,000 distinct CDR3 sequences, about 51% seen once, with approximately 13% in the top ten. V dropped 0 bases and J dropped 9; count of bases not matched to a gene: 2. There are 13 residues in the CDR3. CDR1 and CDR2 (germline): SGHRS, YFSETQ. This specimen comes from a study of blood T cells in healthy people across ages. The study recruited healthy Caucasian donors from Russia who were aged about 6 to 90.

The TCR was taken from a woman at least 80 years old in good health. The sample comprised blood. The chain joins TRBV5-1 to TRBJ2-2; 7 bases line up with TRBD1. CDR3: CASSLEGARELFF. Here the CDR3 DNA reads TGCGCCAGCAGCTTGGAGGGGGCCAGGGAGCTGTTTTTT.